These 5 T cell receptor beta chains were all obtained from the same sample, sequenced in a study of OX40 agonist ivuxolimab in advanced cancers. Here immunoSEQ multiplex PCR was the method, and the copy in TCRdb shows in-frame clones only, minus some. The sample includes fewer than 9,000 clones, under 85% of them seen just once. Sequences were derived from CD4+ or CD8+ T cells sorted from blood, sampled in a trial of the OX40 agonist ivuxolimab. The source of these receptors is an adult with an advanced solid tumor such as melanoma, head and neck, liver or kidney cancer.

The chain recombines TRBV27 with TRBJ1-5, with D unclear. The CDR3 covers 13 residues. CDR1 MNHEY and CDR2 SMNVEV come from the germline V gene (reference sequence). The ends were cut back, 4 bases at V and 0 bases at J, with 4 bases in the middle. CDR3 sequence (DNA): TGTGCCAGCAGTTCCATTAGCAATCAGCCCCAGCATTTT. This gives the protein CASSSISNQPQHF.

This chain joins TRBV19 and TRBJ2-3; D gene uncertain. Looked up from germline, CDR1 is LNHDA and CDR2 is SQIVND (reference sequence). Trimming took off 7 bases at V and 0 bases at J, with 11 bases between the two ends. The CDR3 spans 14 residues. The CDR3 sequence: CASTGLISTDTQYF. DNA for the CDR3: TGTGCCAGTACCGGCCTGATTAGCACAGATACGCAGTATTTT.

This clone was picked up a small number of times. The J gene is TRBJ1-5, the V gene TRBV19, with 8 bases fitting TRBD1. The CDR3 is 16 amino acids. With 5 bases clipped from V and 3 bases from J, the junction kept 9 bases outside the gene matches. CDR1 is LNHDA and CDR2 is SQIVND in the germline V gene (reference sequence). The CDR3 region is CASSRNGQGLNQPQHF. Here the CDR3 DNA reads TGTGCCAGTAGTCGCAACGGACAGGGCCTCAATCAGCCCCAGCATTTT.

This sequence joins TRBV10-3 and TRBJ2-1; TRBD2 matches 11 bases. The trim removed 7 bases at V and 4 bases at J, leaving 3 bases unmatched. This CDR3 region has 14 residues. Germline CDR1 reads ENHRY; CDR2 reads SYGVKD. The CDR3 is CAIKGLADYNEQFF. The CDR3 region has the DNA TGTGCCATCAAGGGACTAGCGGATTACAATGAGCAGTTCTTC.

The V call is TRBV29-1, the J call TRBJ2-2; TRBD2 is a possible D gene (5 bases). The ends were cut back, 4 bases at V and 7 bases at J, with 7 bases in the middle. This CDR3 contains 11 residues. CDR1 is SQVTM, CDR2 ANQGSEA, per germline. CDR3 sequence: CSVGRNGELFF. The CDR3 DNA reads TGCAGCGTTGGGAGGAACGGGGAGCTGTTTTTT.